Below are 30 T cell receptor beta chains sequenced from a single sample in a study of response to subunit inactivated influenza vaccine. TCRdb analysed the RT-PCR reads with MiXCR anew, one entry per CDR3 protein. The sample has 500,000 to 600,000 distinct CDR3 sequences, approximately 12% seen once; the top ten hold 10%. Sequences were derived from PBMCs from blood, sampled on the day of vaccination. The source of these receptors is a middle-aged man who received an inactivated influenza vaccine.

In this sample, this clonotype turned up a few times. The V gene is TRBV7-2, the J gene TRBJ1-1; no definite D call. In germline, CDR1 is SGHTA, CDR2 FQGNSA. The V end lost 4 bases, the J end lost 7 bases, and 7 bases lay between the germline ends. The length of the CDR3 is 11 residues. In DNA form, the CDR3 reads TGTGCCAGCAGCTCCCTCATTGAAGCTTTCTTT. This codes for CASSSLIEAFF.

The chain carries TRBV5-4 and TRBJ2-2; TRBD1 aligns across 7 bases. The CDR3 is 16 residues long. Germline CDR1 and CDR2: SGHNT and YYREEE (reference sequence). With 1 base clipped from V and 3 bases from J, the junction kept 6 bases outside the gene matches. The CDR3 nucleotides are TGTGCCAGCAGCTTGCCTCGGCAGGGGGACACCGGGGAGCTGTTTTTT. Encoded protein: CASSLPRQGDTGELFF.

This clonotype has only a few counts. CDR3 sequence reads: CSASVTGSLYQETQYF. The CDR3 bases are TGCAGTGCTAGTGTTACAGGGAGTCTATACCAAGAGACCCAGTACTTC. The chain links TRBV20-1 to TRBJ2-5; D perhaps matches TRBD1 (6 bases). Germline V lookup: CDR1 DFQATT, CDR2 SNEGSKA (reference sequence). The V gene lost 3 bases and the J gene lost 0 bases, with 17 bases spanning the gap. The CDR3 is 16 residues long.

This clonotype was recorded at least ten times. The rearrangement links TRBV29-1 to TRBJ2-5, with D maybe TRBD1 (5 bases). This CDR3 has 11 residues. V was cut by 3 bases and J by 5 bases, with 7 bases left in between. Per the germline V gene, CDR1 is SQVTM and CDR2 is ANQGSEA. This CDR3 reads CSVEPGETQYF. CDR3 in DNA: TGCAGCGTTGAGCCAGGGGAGACCCAGTACTTC.

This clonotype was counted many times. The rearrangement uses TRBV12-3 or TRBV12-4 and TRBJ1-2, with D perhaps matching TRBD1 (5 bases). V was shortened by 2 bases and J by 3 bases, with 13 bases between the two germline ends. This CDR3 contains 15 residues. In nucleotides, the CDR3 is TGTGCCAGCAGTTTATACCCAGGGAGGGACTATGGCTACACCTTC. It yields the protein CASSLYPGRDYGYTF.

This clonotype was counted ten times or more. The CDR3 protein is CASSSFAGDHTF. The CDR3, as DNA: TGTGCCAGCAGTTCTTTTGCAGGGGACCACACCTTC. This chain links TRBV12-3 or TRBV12-4 with TRBJ1-2, with TRBD1 as a possible D gene (6 bases). The CDR3 has 12 residues. V was shortened by 4 bases and J by 12 bases, with 15 bases between the two germline ends.

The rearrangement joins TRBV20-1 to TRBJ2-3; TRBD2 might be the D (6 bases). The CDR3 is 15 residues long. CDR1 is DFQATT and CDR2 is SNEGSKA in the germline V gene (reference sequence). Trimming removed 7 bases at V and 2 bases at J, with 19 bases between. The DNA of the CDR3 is TGCAGTGGTGAGGTGGCCGGGACTCTCACAGATACGCAGTATTTT. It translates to CSGEVAGTLTDTQYF.

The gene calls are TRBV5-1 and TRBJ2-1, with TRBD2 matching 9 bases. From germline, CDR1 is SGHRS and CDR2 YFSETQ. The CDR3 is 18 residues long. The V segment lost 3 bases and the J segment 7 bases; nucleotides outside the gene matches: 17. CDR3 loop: CASSSQTNSGSPRNEQFF. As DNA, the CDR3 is TGCGCCAGCAGCTCACAGACAAATAGCGGGAGCCCGAGGAATGAGCAGTTCTTC.

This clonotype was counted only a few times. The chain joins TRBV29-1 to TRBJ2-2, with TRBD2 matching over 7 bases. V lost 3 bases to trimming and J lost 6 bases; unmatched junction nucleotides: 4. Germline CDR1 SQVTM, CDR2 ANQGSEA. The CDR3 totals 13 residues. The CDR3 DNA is TGCAGCGTTGATCTCCGGGGGGCCGGGGAGCTGTTTTTT. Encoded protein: CSVDLRGAGELFF.

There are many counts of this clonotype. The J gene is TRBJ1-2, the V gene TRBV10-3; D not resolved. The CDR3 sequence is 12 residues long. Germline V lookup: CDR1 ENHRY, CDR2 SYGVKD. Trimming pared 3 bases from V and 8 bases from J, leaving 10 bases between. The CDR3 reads CAISDVPEGYTF. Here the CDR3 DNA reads TGTGCCATCAGTGACGTGCCCGAAGGCTACACCTTC.

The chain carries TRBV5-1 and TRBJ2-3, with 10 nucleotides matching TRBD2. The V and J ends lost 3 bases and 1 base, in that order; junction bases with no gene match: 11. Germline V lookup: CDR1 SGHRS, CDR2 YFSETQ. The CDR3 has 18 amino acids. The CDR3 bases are TGCGCCAGCAGCTCCTGGGGGGGGACTAGCGTCGGCACAGATACGCAGTATTTT. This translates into CASSSWGGTSVGTDTQYF.

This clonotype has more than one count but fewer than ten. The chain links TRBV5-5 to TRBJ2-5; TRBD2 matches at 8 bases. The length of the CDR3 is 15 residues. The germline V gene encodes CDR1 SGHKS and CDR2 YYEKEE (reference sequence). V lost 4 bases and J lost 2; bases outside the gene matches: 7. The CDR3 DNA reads TGTGCCAGCAGCCGACTTACTAGCGGACAAGAGACCCAGTACTTC. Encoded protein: CASSRLTSGQETQYF.

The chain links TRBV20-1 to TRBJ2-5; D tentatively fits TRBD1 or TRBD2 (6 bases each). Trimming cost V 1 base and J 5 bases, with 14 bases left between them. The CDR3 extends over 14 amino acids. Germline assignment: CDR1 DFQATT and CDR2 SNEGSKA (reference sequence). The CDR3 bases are TGCAGTGCTAGAGTAGGGCAGGGGAGGGAGACCCAGTACTTC. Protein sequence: CSARVGQGRETQYF.

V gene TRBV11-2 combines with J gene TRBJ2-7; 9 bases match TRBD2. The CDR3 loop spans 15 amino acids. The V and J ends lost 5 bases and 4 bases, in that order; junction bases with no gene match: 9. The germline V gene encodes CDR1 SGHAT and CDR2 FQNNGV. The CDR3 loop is CASSAPGAGGYEQYF. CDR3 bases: TGTGCCAGCAGCGCCCCGGGGGCGGGAGGGTACGAGCAGTACTTC. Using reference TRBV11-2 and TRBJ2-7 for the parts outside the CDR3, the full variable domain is EAGVAQSPRYKIIEKRQSVAFWCNPISGHATLYWYQQILGQGPKLLIQFQNNGVVDDSQLPKDRFSAERLKGVDSTLKIQPAKLEDSAVYLCASSAPGAGGYEQYFGPGTRLTVT.

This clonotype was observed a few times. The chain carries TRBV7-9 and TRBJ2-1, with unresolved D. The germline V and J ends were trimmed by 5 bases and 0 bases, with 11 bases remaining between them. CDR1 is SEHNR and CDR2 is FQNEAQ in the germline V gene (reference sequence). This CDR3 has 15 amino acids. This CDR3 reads CASSPSRDSYNEQFF. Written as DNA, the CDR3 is TGTGCCAGCAGCCCTAGTAGGGACTCCTACAATGAGCAGTTCTTC.

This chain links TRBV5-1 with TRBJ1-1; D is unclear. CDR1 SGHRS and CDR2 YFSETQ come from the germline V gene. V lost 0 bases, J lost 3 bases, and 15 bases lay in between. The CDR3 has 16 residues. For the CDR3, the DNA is TGCGCCAGCAGCTTGGTGGTTGGCACCGGACACACTGAAGCTTTCTTT. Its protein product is CASSLVVGTGHTEAFF.

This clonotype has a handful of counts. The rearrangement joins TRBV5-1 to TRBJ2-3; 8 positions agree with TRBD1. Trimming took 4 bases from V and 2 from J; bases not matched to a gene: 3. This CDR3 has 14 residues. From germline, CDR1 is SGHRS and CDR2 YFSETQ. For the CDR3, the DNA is TGCGCCAGCAGCAAGGGACAGGACACAGATACGCAGTATTTT. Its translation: CASSKGQDTDTQYF.

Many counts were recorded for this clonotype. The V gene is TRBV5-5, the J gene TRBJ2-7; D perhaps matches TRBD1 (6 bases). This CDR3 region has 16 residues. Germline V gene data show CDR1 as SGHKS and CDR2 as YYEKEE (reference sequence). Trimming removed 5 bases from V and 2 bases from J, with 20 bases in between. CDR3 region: CASRTVPGDSAYEQYF. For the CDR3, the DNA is TGTGCCAGCAGGACAGTCCCAGGGGATAGCGCCTACGAGCAGTACTTC.

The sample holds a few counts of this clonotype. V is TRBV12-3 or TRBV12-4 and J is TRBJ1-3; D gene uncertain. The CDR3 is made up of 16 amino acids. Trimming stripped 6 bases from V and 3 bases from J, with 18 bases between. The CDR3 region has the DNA TGTGCCAGCAGCTTCGACGACCAGCGATATGGAAACACCATATATTTT. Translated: CASSFDDQRYGNTIYF.

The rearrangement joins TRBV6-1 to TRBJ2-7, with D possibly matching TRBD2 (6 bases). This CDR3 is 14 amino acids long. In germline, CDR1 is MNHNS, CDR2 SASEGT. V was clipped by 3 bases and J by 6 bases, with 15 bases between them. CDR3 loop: CASSEPGSWAEQYF. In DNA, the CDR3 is TGTGCCAGCAGTGAGCCCGGGAGTTGGGCCGAGCAGTACTTC.

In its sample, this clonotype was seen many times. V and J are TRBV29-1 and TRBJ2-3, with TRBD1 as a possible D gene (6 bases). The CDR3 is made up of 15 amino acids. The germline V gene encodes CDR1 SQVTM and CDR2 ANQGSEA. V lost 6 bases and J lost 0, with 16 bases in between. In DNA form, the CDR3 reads TGCAGCGTCGCCGGGACAAGGGCTAGCACAGATACGCAGTATTTT. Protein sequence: CSVAGTRASTDTQYF.

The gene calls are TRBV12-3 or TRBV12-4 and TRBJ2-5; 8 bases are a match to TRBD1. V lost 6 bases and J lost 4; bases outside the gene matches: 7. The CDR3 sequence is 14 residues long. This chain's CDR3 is CASRGTGLRETQYF. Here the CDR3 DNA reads TGTGCCAGCAGGGGGACAGGATTGCGAGAGACCCAGTACTTC.

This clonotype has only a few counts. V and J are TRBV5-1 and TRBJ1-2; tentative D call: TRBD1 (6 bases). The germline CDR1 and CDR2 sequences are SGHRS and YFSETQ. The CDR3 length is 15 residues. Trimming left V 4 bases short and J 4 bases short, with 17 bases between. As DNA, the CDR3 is TGCGCCAGCAGCCCAACCCGGGGCAGGGGCTATGGCTACACCTTC. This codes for CASSPTRGRGYGYTF.

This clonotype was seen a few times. The CDR3 DNA follows: TGTGCCAGCAGACTTACAGGAAGCGCCTACGAGCAGTACTTC. Translating it yields CASRLTGSAYEQYF. The chain links TRBV28 to TRBJ2-7, with a tentative D call TRBD1 (5 bases). Deletions cut 6 bases from V and 2 bases from J, with 14 bases between. The CDR3 covers 14 residues. Germline V lookup: CDR1 MDHEN, CDR2 SYDVKM.

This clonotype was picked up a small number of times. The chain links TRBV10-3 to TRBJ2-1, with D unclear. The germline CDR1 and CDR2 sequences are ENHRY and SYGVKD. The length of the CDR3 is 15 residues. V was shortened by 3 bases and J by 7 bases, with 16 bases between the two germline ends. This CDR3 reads CAISEGSSSVNEQFF. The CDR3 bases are TGTGCCATCAGTGAAGGTTCGTCGAGCGTGAATGAGCAGTTCTTC.

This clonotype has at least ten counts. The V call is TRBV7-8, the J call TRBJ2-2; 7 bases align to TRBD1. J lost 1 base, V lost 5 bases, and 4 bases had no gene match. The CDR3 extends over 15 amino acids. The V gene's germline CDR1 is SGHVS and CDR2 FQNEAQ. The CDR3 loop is CASSPGTVNTGELFF. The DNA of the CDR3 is TGTGCCAGCAGCCCGGGGACAGTGAACACCGGGGAGCTGTTTTTT.

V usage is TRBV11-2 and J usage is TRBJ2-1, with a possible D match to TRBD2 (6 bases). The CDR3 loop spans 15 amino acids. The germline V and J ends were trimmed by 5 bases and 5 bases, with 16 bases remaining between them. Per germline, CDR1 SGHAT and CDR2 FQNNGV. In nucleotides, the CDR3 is TGTGCCAGCAGCACCCTCGCGGGACGGGACAATGAGCAGTTCTTC. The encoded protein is CASSTLAGRDNEQFF.

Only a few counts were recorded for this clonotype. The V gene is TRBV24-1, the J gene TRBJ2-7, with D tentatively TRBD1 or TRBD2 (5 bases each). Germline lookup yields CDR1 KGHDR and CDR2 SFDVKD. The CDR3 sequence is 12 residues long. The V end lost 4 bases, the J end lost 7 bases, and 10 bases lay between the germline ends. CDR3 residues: CATSEGTGEQYF. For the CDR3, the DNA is TGTGCCACCAGTGAGGGGACGGGGGAGCAGTACTTC.

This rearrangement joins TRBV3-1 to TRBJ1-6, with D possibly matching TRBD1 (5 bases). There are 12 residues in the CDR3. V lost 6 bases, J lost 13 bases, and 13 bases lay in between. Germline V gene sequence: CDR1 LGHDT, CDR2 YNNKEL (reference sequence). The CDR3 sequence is CASSEGYYPLHF. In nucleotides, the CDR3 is TGTGCCAGCAGTGAGGGGTACTATCCCCTCCACTTT. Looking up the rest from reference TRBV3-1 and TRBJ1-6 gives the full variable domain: DTAVSQTPKYLVTQMGNDKSIKCEQNLGHDTMYWYKQDSKKFLKIMFSYNNKELIINETVPNRFSPKSPDKAHLNLHINSLELGDSAVYFCASSEGYYPLHFGNGTRLTVT.

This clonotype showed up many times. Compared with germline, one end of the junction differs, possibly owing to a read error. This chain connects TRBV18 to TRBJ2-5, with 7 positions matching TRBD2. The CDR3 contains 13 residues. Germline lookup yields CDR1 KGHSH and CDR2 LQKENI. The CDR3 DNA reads TGCGCCAGCAGCCCTAGCGGACAAGAGACCCAGTACTTC. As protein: CASSPSGQETQYF.